This TCR beta chain was captured in a study of blood T cell repertoires in COVID-19 (dated by TCRdb to the early 2020s). Study-level background: The collaborator samples originated in the United States, Italy and Spain and spanned the acute and convalescent phases of COVID-19. The prospective study material was composed of cDNA or gDNA derived from T cells, B-cell-depleted T cells, or PBMCs. Subjects who had been exposed to COVID-19, were actively infected with it, or had recovered from it provided the deeply sampled blood TCRbeta repertoires that made up the dataset. The repertoires were released in a freely available public database meant as a resource for research on the immune response to SARS-CoV-2. Samples came from the ongoing ImmuneRACE study (first 160 participants) plus 1,254 subjects from 6 global collaborators. Sample metadata almost always included a de-identified subject ID, COVID-19 status, age in years and sex. Where HLA class I and class II types were available, the types were taken from metadata supplied by the sample provider, not from assay-based typing.

The immunoSEQ Assay, a bias-controlled multiplex PCR, was used to amplify TCRbeta CDR3 regions from genomic DNA. From the authors' description of their analysis: Within the assay, amplification of reference gene primers was used to estimate how many nucleated cells each sample contained. To quantify the absolute abundance of each unique TCRbeta CDR3 rearrangement, sequence reads were collapsed and filtered. For each sample, productive Simpson clonality was calculated by taking the square root of Simpson's diversity index across productive rearrangements. In TCRdb, the immuneACCESS table is reduced to in-frame sequences with V and J assigned. These tables do not hold every clone; where another copy was compared, an unresolved V gene accounts for under half, and the others remain unexplained. From that table come the V and J calls and clone size; the DNA was used to work out D and trimming. The sample yields about 250,000 clones; almost 90% were counted once. The ten largest account for approximately 1.4% of the sample.

Summary of the overall study and its limitations: Clinical and demographic metadata were provided uncurated, with the amount varying by source and participant.

The collaborating institutions used their own protocols to collect whole blood in K2EDTA tubes. Collaborator samples were shipped for TCRbeta analysis as frozen whole blood, isolated PBMCs, or DNA extracted from either sample type. With regard to this clone: Its target antigen remains unknown. Per-base qualities were not stored, and no clone one base away is much larger.

Based on the germline V gene, the CDR1 and CDR2 sequences are SGHRS and YFSETQ. The CDR3 contains 13 residues, cysteine and phenylalanine counted. Only the CDR3 region is kept as DNA, spanning 39 bases read in frame from base 1. The junction carries 12 bases between V and J, which are trimmed by 4 bases and 7 bases respectively. This clonotype was sampled from an elderly man with acute or convalescent COVID-19. Sequenced input: peripheral blood. The sequence joins TRBV5-1 to TRBJ2-1; TRBD2 could be the D gene, as 5 bases match. The CDR3 region reads CASSRDGVNEQFF. The nucleotide sequence is TGCGCCAGCAGCCGTGACGGGGTTAATGAGCAGTTCTTC. The variable domain in full, with residues beyond the CDR3 obtained from the reference TRBV5-1 and TRBJ2-1 genes, is KAGVTQTPRYLIKTRGQQVTLSCSPISGHRSVSWYQQTPGQGLQFLFEYFSETQRNKGNFPGRFSGRQFSNSRSEMNVSTLELGDSALYLCASSRDGVNEQFFGPGTRLTVL.